These T cell receptor beta chains were read from a single sample in a study of T-cell reconstitution after alpha-beta-depleted transplantation in children. MiXCR was run by TCRdb on the PCR reads, yielding one entry per CDR3 protein. The table records approximately 200,000 distinct CDR3 sequences, approximately 14% of them present only once. Specimen: PBMCs from the stem cell graft donor, collected from the stem cell graft. The receptors originated from a human donor who donated a stem cell graft to a child with acute lymphoblastic leukemia. The CDR3 runs from the conserved cysteine through the conserved F or W. A D gene is named only where the DNA matches it firmly. Where a row states a size, it is once, few, many or the class of an expanded clone; other rows omit it.

j_gene: TRBJ2-4
d_gene: TRBD2
abundance: many
v_gene: TRBV6-5
CDR3aa: CASSYGLAGGRTAKNIQYF
CDR3nt: TGTGCCAGCAGTTACGGCCTAGCGGGAGGTCGTACGGCCAAAAACATTCAGTACTTC

j_gene: TRBJ2-1
d_gene: NA
abundance: many
v_gene: TRBV5-1
CDR3aa: CASSISPRGGNNEQFF
CDR3nt: TGCGCCAGCAGCATCTCACCAAGGGGGGGAAACAATGAGCAGTTCTTC

j_gene: TRBJ2-5
d_gene: NA
abundance: few
v_gene: TRBV24-1
CDR3aa: CATSDLGETQYF
CDR3nt: TGTGCCACCAGTGATTTGGGGGAGACCCAGTACTTC

j_gene: TRBJ2-2
d_gene: NA
abundance: NA
v_gene: TRBV6-2/TRBV6-3
CDR3aa: CASSYFESEGTGELFF
CDR3nt: TGTGCCAGCAGTTACTTCGAATCGGAGGGCACCGGGGAGCTGTTTTTT

j_gene: TRBJ1-2
d_gene: NA
abundance: NA
v_gene: TRBV20-1
CDR3aa: CSASGGEGRTNSGYTF
CDR3nt: TGCAGTGCTAGTGGGGGCGAAGGACGGACGAACTCGGGCTACACCTTC

j_gene: TRBJ2-1
d_gene: TRBD2
abundance: many
v_gene: TRBV3-1
CDR3aa: CASSPSPQTSGRLYNEQFF
CDR3nt: TGTGCCAGCAGCCCAAGCCCCCAAACTAGCGGGAGACTGTACAATGAGCAGTTCTTC

j_gene: TRBJ2-1
d_gene: NA
abundance: many
v_gene: TRBV5-1
CDR3aa: CASSLDWGYNEQFF
CDR3nt: TGCGCCAGCAGCTTGGATTGGGGATACAATGAGCAGTTCTTC

j_gene: TRBJ1-6
d_gene: NA
abundance: many
v_gene: TRBV5-1
CDR3aa: CASSLEGSSPLHF
CDR3nt: TGCGCCAGCAGCTTGGAAGGGAGCTCACCCCTCCACTTT

j_gene: TRBJ2-5
d_gene: NA
abundance: many
v_gene: TRBV5-1
CDR3aa: CASSLDSFETQYF
CDR3nt: TGCGCCAGCAGCTTGGACAGCTTTGAGACCCAGTACTTC

j_gene: TRBJ2-1
d_gene: NA
abundance: NA
v_gene: TRBV21-1
CDR3aa: CASSGGQGENEQFF
CDR3nt: TGTGCCAGCAGCGGGGGACAGGGGGAAAATGAGCAGTTCTTC

j_gene: TRBJ2-1
d_gene: NA
abundance: many
v_gene: TRBV10-3
CDR3aa: CAITRDIALGYNEQFF
CDR3nt: TGTGCCATCACCCGGGACATTGCCCTGGGCTACAATGAGCAGTTCTTC

j_gene: TRBJ2-4
d_gene: NA
abundance: many
v_gene: TRBV15
CDR3aa: CATSRDRGRRDIQYF
CDR3nt: TGTGCCACCAGCAGAGACCGGGGGCGGAGGGACATTCAGTACTTC

j_gene: TRBJ1-6
d_gene: NA
abundance: many
v_gene: TRBV5-1
CDR3aa: CASSLGGLSPLHF
CDR3nt: TGCGCCAGCAGCTTAGGGGGTCTCTCACCCCTCCACTTT

j_gene: TRBJ2-2
d_gene: NA
abundance: many
v_gene: TRBV12-3/TRBV12-4
CDR3aa: CASSLGVMNTGELFF
CDR3nt: TGTGCCAGCAGTCTAGGGGTAATGAACACCGGGGAGCTGTTTTTT

j_gene: TRBJ1-2
d_gene: TRBD1
abundance: many
v_gene: TRBV19
CDR3aa: CASSPNRGRGAYGYTF
CDR3nt: TGTGCCAGTAGTCCAAACAGGGGGCGCGGTGCCTATGGCTACACCTTC

j_gene: TRBJ1-1
d_gene: NA
abundance: many
v_gene: TRBV11-3
CDR3aa: CASSRPRQGPEAFF
CDR3nt: TGTGCCAGCAGCCGACCGCGCCAGGGTCCTGAAGCTTTCTTT

j_gene: TRBJ1-1
d_gene: TRBD1
abundance: many
v_gene: TRBV12-3/TRBV12-4
CDR3aa: CASTDRGQVFTEAFF
CDR3nt: TGTGCCAGCACCGACAGGGGGCAGGTGTTCACTGAAGCTTTCTTT

j_gene: TRBJ2-2
d_gene: NA
abundance: many
v_gene: TRBV7-8
CDR3aa: CASSPRTPNTGELFF
CDR3nt: TGTGCCAGCAGCCCTAGGACCCCGAACACCGGGGAGCTGTTTTTT

j_gene: TRBJ2-4
d_gene: NA
abundance: many
v_gene: TRBV28
CDR3aa: CASSLVTEDVQLAKNIQYF
CDR3nt: TGTGCCAGCAGTTTAGTTACGGAAGACGTTCAACTAGCCAAAAACATTCAGTACTTC

j_gene: TRBJ1-4
d_gene: NA
abundance: NA
v_gene: TRBV27
CDR3aa: CASNFLPVGNNPNEKLFF
CDR3nt: TGTGCCAGCAATTTTCTGCCCGTTGGCAACAATCCAAATGAAAAACTGTTTTTT

j_gene: TRBJ2-7
d_gene: NA
abundance: NA
v_gene: TRBV10-3
CDR3aa: CAISEAEGYYEQYF
CDR3nt: TGTGCCATCAGTGAGGCTGAGGGTTACTACGAGCAGTACTTC

j_gene: TRBJ2-1
d_gene: NA
abundance: NA
v_gene: TRBV3-1
CDR3aa: CASSRDPDDSNNEQFF
CDR3nt: TGTGCCAGCAGCCGCGACCCGGATGACTCAAACAATGAGCAGTTCTTC